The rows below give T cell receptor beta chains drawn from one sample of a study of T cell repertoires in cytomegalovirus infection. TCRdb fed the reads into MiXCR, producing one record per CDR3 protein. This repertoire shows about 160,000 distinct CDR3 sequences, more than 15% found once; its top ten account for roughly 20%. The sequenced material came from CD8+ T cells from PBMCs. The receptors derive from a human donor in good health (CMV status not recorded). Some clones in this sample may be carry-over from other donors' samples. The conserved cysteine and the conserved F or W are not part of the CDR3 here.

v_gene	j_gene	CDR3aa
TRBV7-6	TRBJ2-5	ASSLTREETQY
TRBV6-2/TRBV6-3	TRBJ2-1	ASSYSGREENEQF
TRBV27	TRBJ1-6	ASSTEGVGWKVSPLH
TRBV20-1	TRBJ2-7	SARVPAPQAYEQY
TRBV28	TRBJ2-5	ASRQTGEETQY
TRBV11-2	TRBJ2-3	ASSLRRESITDTQY
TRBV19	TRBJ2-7	ASSTTGGGTYEQY
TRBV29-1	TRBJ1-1	SVEVSGSAF
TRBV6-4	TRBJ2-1	ASSPRQGWDEQF
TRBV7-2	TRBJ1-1	ASSLTDHTEAF
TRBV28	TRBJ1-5	ASSFMGGSPGGQPQH
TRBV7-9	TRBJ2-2	ASSWDGGELF
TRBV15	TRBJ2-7	ATEREGYEQY
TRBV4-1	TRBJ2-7	ASSQVGYEQY
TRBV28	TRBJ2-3	ASSLGGREFTDTQY
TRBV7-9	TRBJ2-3	ASSLASRADTQY
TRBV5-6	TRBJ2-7	ASAWRRRVYEQY
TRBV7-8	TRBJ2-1	ASSLRVSSYNEQF
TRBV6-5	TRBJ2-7	ASSVMIRRSSYEQY
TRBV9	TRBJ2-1	ASSVEDRGYYNEQF
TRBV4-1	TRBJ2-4	ASSRLGLSSDIQY
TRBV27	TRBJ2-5	ASSDSGGETQY
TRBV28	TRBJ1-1	ASSPGDRGNTEAF
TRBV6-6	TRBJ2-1	ASSYTPRGEYNEQF
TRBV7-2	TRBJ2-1	ASSLLRGDDNEQF
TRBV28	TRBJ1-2	ASSFHRDTNYGYT
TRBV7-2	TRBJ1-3	ASSPDRGGGNTIY
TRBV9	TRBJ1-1	ATGPDSPNTEAF
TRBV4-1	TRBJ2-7	ASSQEAGTAYEQY
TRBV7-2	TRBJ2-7	ASSLGAGGALGYEQY
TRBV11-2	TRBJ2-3	ASSPYHTDTQY
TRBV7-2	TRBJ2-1	ASSLGPASGRNYNEQF
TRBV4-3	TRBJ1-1	ASSQDPRNEAF
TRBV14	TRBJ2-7	ASSQSLGGDEQY
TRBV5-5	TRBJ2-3	ASSYRGRGTDTQY
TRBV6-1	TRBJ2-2	ASRFDFGTTTGELF
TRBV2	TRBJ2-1	ASTPGATYNEQF
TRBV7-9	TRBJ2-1	ASSRSGSLNEQF
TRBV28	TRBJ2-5	ASTAVAGGLGETQY
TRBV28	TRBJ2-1	ASSWESRNEQF
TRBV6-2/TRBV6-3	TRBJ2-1	ATSGNEQF
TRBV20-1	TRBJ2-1	SARVAGRYNEQF
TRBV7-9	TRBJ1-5	ASSSGQNNQPQH
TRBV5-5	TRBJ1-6	ASSSTGNYNSPLH
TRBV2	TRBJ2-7	ASSGTGRRYEQY
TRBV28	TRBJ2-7	ASSFLRDPYEQY
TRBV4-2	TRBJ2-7	ASSQADRGGYEQY
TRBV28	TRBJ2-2	ASSLTGVPGELF
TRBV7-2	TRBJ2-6	ASSLRLGISSSGANVLT
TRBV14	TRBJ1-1	ASGTRYTEAF
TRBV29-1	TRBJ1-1	SVVGRQGPSNTEAF
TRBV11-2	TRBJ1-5	ASSLGSGSNQPQH
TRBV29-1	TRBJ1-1	SVELNTEAF